Each of the 23 T cell receptor beta chains below was sequenced from the same sample in a study of T cells after yellow fever vaccination. One entry per CDR3 protein, called by TCRdb with MiXCR from the 5' RACE reads. The data show around 590,000 distinct CDR3 sequences, with 9% to 15% seen just once and 15% held by the top ten. Sequencing used PBMCs, obtained on the day of the yellow fever booster vaccination. These receptors were taken from a man aged 25-45 years who received the YFV17D yellow fever vaccine.

This clonotype was counted between two and nine times. This chain uses TRBV7-9 with TRBJ2-5; unclear D gene. The CDR3 has 14 amino acids. The V and J ends lost 3 bases and 5 bases respectively, with 13 bases between them. In germline, CDR1 is SEHNR, CDR2 FQNEAQ (reference sequence). The CDR3 nucleotides read TGTGCCAGCAGCTTTTCGCTACCGGAGGAGACCCAGTACTTC. Translation: CASSFSLPEETQYF.

V is TRBV20-1 and J is TRBJ2-5; 10 nucleotides match TRBD2. Germline CDR1 DFQATT, CDR2 SNEGSKA (reference sequence). The CDR3 sequence is 16 residues long. J lost 7 bases, V lost 1 base, and 12 bases had no gene match. Here the CDR3 DNA reads TGCAGTGCTAGAGGGAGGGAACTAGCGGGATATGGGACCCAGTACTTC. Its translation is CSARGRELAGYGTQYF.

The chain combines TRBV3-1 with TRBJ2-7; a possible D gene is TRBD1 (6 bases). This CDR3 spans 15 amino acids. The germline V and J ends were trimmed by 1 base and 3 bases, with 13 bases remaining between them. Germline-derived CDR1 and CDR2 are LGHDT and YNNKEL (reference sequence). The CDR3 is CASSQAAARGYEQYF. CDR3 nucleotides: TGTGCCAGCAGCCAAGCTGCGGCCAGGGGCTACGAGCAGTACTTC.

This clonotype was observed a few times. The chain has TRBV20-1 and TRBJ2-3, with D unclear. This CDR3 region has 10 residues. Per germline, CDR1 DFQATT and CDR2 SNEGSKA (reference sequence). CDR3 coding DNA: TGCGCCCTCCGCGCAGATACGCAGTATTTT. As protein: CALRADTQYF.

The CDR3 loop is CSVSIGTGVETQYF. DNA of the CDR3: TGCAGCGTTTCAATCGGGACAGGGGTTGAGACCCAGTACTTC. The chain carries TRBV29-1 and TRBJ2-5, with TRBD1 identical over 10 bases. CDR1 is SQVTM and CDR2 is ANQGSEA in the germline V gene. Trimming cost V 5 bases and J 5 bases; bases outside gene matches: 8. The length of the CDR3 is 14 residues. Complete variable domain (other parts from reference TRBV29-1 and TRBJ2-5): SAVISQKPSRDICQRGTSLTIQCQVDSQVTMMFWYRQQPGQSLTLIATANQGSEATYESGFVIDKFPISRPNLTFSTLTVSNMSPEDSSIYLCSVSIGTGVETQYFGPGTRLLVL.

This clonotype was detected only a few times. The V gene is TRBV20-1, the J gene TRBJ2-5; possible D gene TRBD2, 6 bases. Trimming stripped 5 bases from V and 7 bases from J, with 23 bases between. Germline-derived CDR1 and CDR2 are DFQATT and SNEGSKA (reference sequence). This CDR3 region has 15 residues. The CDR3: CSAAIAEWGWGTQYF. In nucleotides, the CDR3 is TGCAGTGCTGCGATAGCGGAGTGGGGATGGGGGACCCAGTACTTC.

Only a few counts were recorded for this clonotype. CDR3 residues: CASSLDRDRAFNEQFF. CDR3 bases: TGTGCCAGCAGCCTAGACCGGGACAGGGCCTTCAATGAGCAGTTCTTC. The rearrangement uses TRBV13 and TRBJ2-1, with 9 bases that match TRBD1. The ends lost 5 bases at V and 6 bases at J; junction bases unmatched: 11. From germline, CDR1 is PRHDT and CDR2 FYEKMQ (reference sequence). The CDR3 consists of 16 residues.

The chain couples TRBV12-3 or TRBV12-4 to TRBJ1-6, with D tentatively TRBD1 (5 bases). Trimming left V 6 bases short and J 7 bases short, with 13 bases between. CDR3 length: 14 residues. The CDR3 coding sequence is TGTGCCAGCAGCCTTAGAGAGGGGAATTCACCCCTCCACTTT. Translation: CASSLREGNSPLHF.

This clonotype was counted only a few times. J is TRBJ2-2 and V is TRBV4-3, with D uncertain. Germline CDR1 and CDR2: LGHNA and YSLEER. The CDR3 has 15 residues. V shed 2 bases and J shed 2 bases, with 9 bases lying between them. CDR3 bases: TGCGCCAGCAGCCAACTACTTCTAAACACCGGGGAGCTGTTTTTT. Residues: CASSQLLLNTGELFF.

A few counts support this clonotype. V usage is TRBV7-9 and J usage is TRBJ2-7, with D tentatively TRBD2 (6 bases). CDR3 length: 12 amino acids. Trimming took 1 base from V and 9 from J, leaving 10 bases between them. The germline V gene has CDR1 SEHNR and CDR2 FQNEAQ (reference sequence). The CDR3 coding sequence is TGTGCCAGCAGCTTAGGACTAGATGGGCAGTACTTC. Its translation is CASSLGLDGQYF.

The rearrangement joins TRBV15 to TRBJ2-2; TRBD1 matches at 10 bases. This CDR3 region has 15 residues. Germline V gene sequence: CDR1 LNHNV, CDR2 YYDKDF (reference sequence). V shed 4 bases and J 5 bases; nucleotides not matched to a gene: 4. CDR3 in amino acids: CATSTDRGQTGELFF. The CDR3 coding sequence is TGTGCCACCAGCACCGACAGGGGGCAAACCGGGGAGCTGTTTTTT.

V usage is TRBV7-3 and J usage is TRBJ2-7, with 7 bases fitting TRBD1. Germline assignment: CDR1 SGHTA and CDR2 FQGTGA. With V trimmed by 4 bases and J by 2 bases, 14 bases remained unmatched. The CDR3 has 17 amino acids. For the CDR3, the DNA is TGTGCCAGCAGCTCCCCCCCGGACAGGCCGCTGACCTACGAGCAGTACTTC. Translating it yields CASSSPPDRPLTYEQYF.

V and J are TRBV7-2 and TRBJ1-5, with D tentatively TRBD1 (6 bases). V lost 1 base and J lost 7, with 11 bases in between. Germline V gene sequence: CDR1 SGHTA, CDR2 FQGNSA. CDR3 size: 14 residues. CDR3 nucleotide sequence: TGTGCCAGCAGCTTAGTGGCCAGGGGCCAGCCCCAGCATTTT. Translated, it gives CASSLVARGQPQHF.

The gene calls are TRBV14 and TRBJ2-1; D is possibly TRBD2 (5 bases). Germline loops: CDR1 SGHDN, CDR2 FVKESK. The CDR3 spans 15 residues. Trimming left V 4 bases short and J 8 bases short, with 18 bases between. The CDR3, as DNA: TGTGCCAGCAGCCGTCTTTCGGGAACTACACATGAGCAGTTCTTC. This sequence encodes CASSRLSGTTHEQFF.

This clonotype came up once. The chain employs TRBV25-1 and TRBJ2-7; no reliable D call. Trimming cost V 8 bases and J 1 base, with 12 bases left between them. This CDR3 is 13 amino acids long. CDR1 and CDR2 from the germline V gene are MGHDK and SYGVNS. CDR3 sequence (DNA): TGTGCCAGCGTCCCTCGCAATTCCTACGAGCAGTACTTC. Translated, it gives CASVPRNSYEQYF.

This sequence joins TRBV5-5 and TRBJ2-6, with TRBD2 matching over 9 bases. V shed 2 bases, J shed 0 bases, and the junction held 0 bases outside the gene matches. From germline, CDR1 is SGHKS and CDR2 YYEKEE (reference sequence). The CDR3 has 16 amino acids. CDR3 sequence reads: CASSLLAGSGANVLTF. The CDR3 nucleotides are TGTGCCAGCAGCTTACTAGCGGGCTCTGGGGCCAACGTCCTGACTTTC.

The chain joins TRBV6-5 to TRBJ2-5, with D possibly being TRBD2 (6 bases). V lost 1 base to trimming and J lost 4 bases, with 10 bases between them. The germline CDR1 and CDR2 sequences are MNHEY and SVGAGI. The CDR3 totals 14 residues. CDR3 amino acids: CASSYYAGSETQYF. The DNA for the CDR3 is TGTGCCAGCAGTTACTATGCGGGATCAGAGACCCAGTACTTC.

The sample holds a few counts of this clonotype. This sequence joins TRBV3-1 and TRBJ1-6; no clear D gene. Germline CDR1 and CDR2: LGHDT and YNNKEL (reference sequence). The CDR3 extends over 14 amino acids. Trimming removed 5 bases at V and 5 bases at J, with 10 bases between. The CDR3 bases are TGTGCCAGCAGCTTGGGTCCGAATAATTCACCCCTCCACTTT. It translates to CASSLGPNNSPLHF.

This clonotype was found a few times. This chain connects TRBV14 to TRBJ2-2, with TRBD2 identical over 7 bases. This CDR3 comprises 15 residues. The V gene end was trimmed by 1 base and the J gene end by 1 base; junction bases not matched to a gene: 0. Germline CDR1 is SGHDN and CDR2 is FVKESK. The CDR3 is CASSQGGRNTGELFF. Written as DNA, the CDR3 is TGTGCCAGCAGCCAAGGCGGGAGGAACACCGGGGAGCTGTTTTTT.

This clonotype was detected a few times. The chain uses TRBV20-1 and TRBJ2-1, with 7 bases aligning to TRBD2. V was pared by 0 bases and J by 6 bases, with 20 bases of the junction left unmatched. From germline, CDR1 is DFQATT and CDR2 SNEGSKA (reference sequence). There are 19 residues in the CDR3. The CDR3 DNA sequence: TGCAGTGCTAGAGATCCTATGTCGGAAGTGGGAGGGCTGGGCAATGAGCAGTTCTTC. Amino acid sequence: CSARDPMSEVGGLGNEQFF.

The CDR3 nucleotides read TGCAGTGCTGACAGGGTGTACGAGCAGTACTTC. Its protein is CSADRVYEQYF. The J gene is TRBJ2-7, the V gene TRBV20-1; 7 bases align to TRBD1. The CDR3 has 11 amino acids. Trimming cost V 5 bases and J 4 bases; bases outside gene matches: 2. The germline V gene encodes CDR1 DFQATT and CDR2 SNEGSKA (reference sequence).

This clonotype was seen only a few times. V gene TRBV6-2 or TRBV6-3 combines with J gene TRBJ2-7, with 9 bases that match TRBD2. Germline CDR1 and CDR2: MNHEY and SVGEGT. Germline trimming cut 11 bases from V and 3 bases from J; bases unmatched to any gene: 17. The CDR3 length is 16 residues. The CDR3 nucleotides read TGTGCCTCCAGTCCTGTAGGTAGTAGCGGGGGCTACGAGCAGTACTTC. The encoded protein is CASSPVGSSGGYEQYF.

This chain joins TRBV6-2 or TRBV6-3 and TRBJ2-5; tentative D call: TRBD2 (5 bases). Deletions cut 8 bases from V and 4 bases from J, with 17 bases between. The length of the CDR3 is 14 residues. CDR1 and CDR2 from the germline V gene are MNHEY and SVGEGT. CDR3 region: CASSARGQRETQYF. DNA for the CDR3: TGTGCCAGCTCCGCCCGAGGGCAACGAGAGACCCAGTACTTC.